Each of the 32 T cell receptor beta chains below was sequenced from the same sample in a study of T-cell reconstitution after alpha-beta-depleted transplantation in children. As it was prepared, the TCRbeta library received unique molecular identifiers. MiXCR, applied by TCRdb to the PCR reads, yields one record per CDR3 protein. This sample has about 610,000 distinct CDR3 sequences, with 10% to 13% found just once. The material was PBMCs from the stem cell graft donor, obtained from the stem cell graft. The receptors were gathered from a human donor who donated a stem cell graft to a child with acute myeloid leukemia.

This clonotype appeared a few times. The chain joins TRBV7-4 to TRBJ1-1; D is possibly TRBD1 (6 bases). The CDR3 has 15 amino acids. The germline V gene encodes CDR1 SGHVT and CDR2 SQSDAQ. With 9 bases removed from V and 0 bases from J, the gap between germline ends came to 17 bases. The CDR3, as DNA: TGTGCCAGACATAGGACAGCCGATATGAACACTGAAGCTTTCTTT. It specifies CARHRTADMNTEAFF.

The chain employs TRBV7-3 and TRBJ2-3; no clear D. The V end was cut by 1 base, the J end by 4 bases, with 9 bases between. CDR3 size: 14 residues. Germline values: CDR1 SGHTA, CDR2 FQGTGA. The chain's CDR3 is CASSLRAWADTQYF. The CDR3 DNA is TGTGCCAGCAGCTTAAGGGCGTGGGCAGATACGCAGTATTTT.

The rearrangement uses TRBV29-1 and TRBJ1-1; a weak D match, TRBD1 (6 bases). Germline CDR1 reads SQVTM; CDR2 reads ANQGSEA. Trimming left V 5 bases short and J 1 base short, with 11 bases between. The CDR3 totals 13 residues. The CDR3 nucleotides are TGCAGCGTTCACAGGGCTGCGAACACTGAAGCTTTCTTT. Its protein product is CSVHRAANTEAFF.

This chain connects TRBV4-3 to TRBJ1-1, with a tentative D call TRBD1 (5 bases). V was cut by 0 bases and J by 1 base, with 9 bases left in between. This CDR3 contains 15 residues. Germline CDR1 is LGHNA and CDR2 is YSLEER. The CDR3 sequence is CASSQEGGGNTEAFF. In DNA form, the CDR3 reads TGCGCCAGCAGCCAAGAGGGCGGGGGGAACACTGAAGCTTTCTTT.

This clonotype was detected a few times. The chain carries TRBV7-9 and TRBJ2-5; the D gene is possibly TRBD2 (6 bases). V lost 2 bases, J lost 5 bases, and 21 bases lay in between. Germline V gene sequence: CDR1 SEHNR, CDR2 FQNEAQ (reference sequence). This CDR3 comprises 17 residues. CDR3: CASSLSPGEVSGETQYF. The CDR3 DNA follows: TGTGCCAGCAGCTTATCGCCCGGGGAGGTCAGCGGGGAGACCCAGTACTTC.

The chain uses TRBV20-1 and TRBJ2-1; the match to TRBD1 covers 7 bases. The V and J ends lost 0 bases and 9 bases, in that order; junction bases with no gene match: 11. This CDR3 is built from 15 residues. CDR1 is DFQATT, CDR2 SNEGSKA, per germline (reference sequence). The CDR3: CSARDLATGSSEQFF. The CDR3 region has the DNA TGCAGTGCTAGAGATCTTGCGACAGGGTCGAGTGAGCAGTTCTTC.

This clonotype was seen at least ten times. The rearrangement uses TRBV15 and TRBJ2-1; no clear D gene. CDR1 and CDR2 (germline): LNHNV, YYDKDF (reference sequence). The CDR3 length is 13 residues. Trimming cost V 4 bases and J 5 bases, with 9 bases left between them. The chain's CDR3 is CATSKRENNEQFF. In DNA, the CDR3 is TGTGCCACCAGCAAGAGAGAGAACAATGAGCAGTTCTTC.

This clonotype was recorded at least ten times. The J gene is TRBJ2-1, the V gene TRBV6-2 or TRBV6-3; D perhaps matches TRBD1 (5 bases). This CDR3 has 17 residues. Germline CDR1 and CDR2: MNHEY and SVGEGT. V lost 2 bases to trimming and J lost 0 bases, with 14 bases between them. CDR3 residues: CASSYQWGRSSYNEQFF. The CDR3 coding sequence is TGTGCCAGCAGTTACCAGTGGGGCCGCAGCTCCTACAATGAGCAGTTCTTC.

The chain couples TRBV2 to TRBJ2-5, with 8 bases fitting TRBD2. Germline CDR1 SNHLY, CDR2 FYNNEI. J lost 4 bases, V lost 1 base, and 2 bases had no gene match. The CDR3 is 14 amino acids. The CDR3 region is CASSEVLAGETQYF. DNA of the CDR3: TGTGCCAGCAGTGAAGTGCTAGCGGGAGAGACCCAGTACTTC.

A note on this clonotype: A read error is possible here, since a much larger clone lies one base away. The conserved final phenylalanine or tryptophan is absent from the CDR3, which likely points to a read error. The CDR3 DNA is TGTGCCAGCAGTCCAGCGGGTAGCACTGCAGATACGCAGTATATT. Amino acid sequence: CASSPAGSTADTQYI. The chain joins TRBV6-1 to TRBJ2-3, with D possibly TRBD2 on 6 matching bases. Trimming took off 5 bases at V and 4 bases at J, with 16 bases between the two ends. The length of the CDR3 is 15 residues. Germline lookup yields CDR1 MNHNS and CDR2 SASEGT.

The rearrangement links TRBV19 to TRBJ1-5, with no clear D. Germline CDR1 LNHDA, CDR2 SQIVND (reference sequence). The V end lost 7 bases, the J end lost 3 bases, and 10 bases lay between the germline ends. This CDR3 has 13 amino acids. CDR3 loop: CASNNGYNQPQHF. In nucleotides, the CDR3 is TGTGCCAGTAACAACGGGTACAATCAGCCCCAGCATTTT.

This clonotype was recorded a few times. CDR3 loop: CSATPGQGLGQPQHF. The CDR3 region has the DNA TGCAGTGCGACGCCGGGACAGGGTTTAGGTCAGCCCCAGCATTTT. The rearrangement links TRBV20-1 to TRBJ1-5, with TRBD1 identical over 9 bases. J gave up 6 bases and V 6 bases, and 12 bases lay outside the gene matches. The CDR3 sequence is 15 residues long. CDR1 is DFQATT and CDR2 is SNEGSKA in the germline V gene (reference sequence).

This clonotype was detected ten times or more. The chain uses TRBV29-1 and TRBJ1-3, with D maybe TRBD1 (5 bases). Germline V gene data show CDR1 as SQVTM and CDR2 as ANQGSEA. Deletions cut 7 bases from V and 0 bases from J, with 13 bases between. The CDR3 contains 14 residues. CDR3: CSGVTASSGNTIYF. The CDR3 nucleotides read TGCAGCGGGGTGACAGCGAGCTCTGGAAACACCATATATTTT.

The sample holds many counts of this clonotype. The rearrangement links TRBV15 to TRBJ2-5; D is unclear. Germline loops: CDR1 LNHNV, CDR2 YYDKDF (reference sequence). The CDR3 is 13 residues long. V was shortened by 1 base and J by 2 bases, with 5 bases between the two germline ends. The CDR3: CATSRGAQETQYF. The CDR3 region has the DNA TGTGCCACCAGCAGAGGTGCACAAGAGACCCAGTACTTC.

This clonotype came up many times. This chain links TRBV7-3 with TRBJ2-1; 8 bases match TRBD2. This CDR3 spans 16 amino acids. J gave up 1 base and V 4 bases, and 6 bases lay outside the gene matches. CDR1 is SGHTA, CDR2 FQGTGA, per germline. CDR3 amino acids: CASSYRSGVSYNEQFF. The CDR3 coding sequence is TGTGCCAGCAGCTACCGTAGCGGGGTATCCTACAATGAGCAGTTCTTC.

The chain links TRBV7-9 to TRBJ2-7; 7 bases map to TRBD2. This CDR3 comprises 15 residues. Germline CDR1 SEHNR, CDR2 FQNEAQ (reference sequence). With V trimmed by 2 bases and J by 2 bases, 6 bases remained unmatched. CDR3 bases: TGTGCCAGCAGCTTAAAACCTACTAGCGCCTACGAGCAGTACTTC. Translated, it gives CASSLKPTSAYEQYF.

CDR3 coding DNA: TGCAGTGCTAGAGTGGGGCTAGCGGGAGGGCGTCTGAGCTCCTACAATGAGCAGTTCTTC. Protein sequence: CSARVGLAGGRLSSYNEQFF. The rearrangement joins TRBV20-1 to TRBJ2-1; TRBD2 aligns across 12 bases. CDR1 is DFQATT and CDR2 is SNEGSKA in the germline V gene (reference sequence). The V segment lost 1 base and the J segment 0 bases; nucleotides outside the gene matches: 13. The CDR3 has 20 amino acids.

This chain uses TRBV12-3 or TRBV12-4 with TRBJ2-2; D not certain. The germline V and J ends were trimmed by 3 bases and 0 bases, with 8 bases remaining between them. This CDR3 contains 15 residues. The CDR3 loop reads CASSFGDPNTGELFF. The CDR3 bases are TGTGCCAGCAGTTTCGGCGATCCGAACACCGGGGAGCTGTTTTTT.

This clonotype was counted ten times or more. The chain recombines TRBV20-1 with TRBJ2-1, with D unresolved. This CDR3 is built from 14 residues. Germline CDR1 reads DFQATT; CDR2 reads SNEGSKA (reference sequence). Trimming took off 1 base at V and 5 bases at J, with 12 bases between the two ends. The CDR3 DNA follows: TGCAGTGCTAGAGTCTACCTAGAGCACAATGAGCAGTTCTTC. As protein: CSARVYLEHNEQFF.

The rearrangement joins TRBV6-2 or TRBV6-3 to TRBJ2-1; 8 positions match TRBD2. Germline CDR1 is MNHEY and CDR2 is SVGEGT. J was trimmed by 3 bases and V by 7 bases; bases with no gene match: 5. The CDR3 is 14 residues long. In DNA, the CDR3 is TGTGCCAGCACCCGAGCGGGAGACTACAATGAGCAGTTCTTC. It yields the protein CASTRAGDYNEQFF.

The V call is TRBV29-1, the J call TRBJ2-5; D ambiguous. Per germline, CDR1 SQVTM and CDR2 ANQGSEA. V was trimmed by 7 bases and J by 7 bases, leaving 13 bases between them. This CDR3 comprises 11 residues. CDR3 sequence: CSAETWGTQYF. CDR3 DNA sequence: TGCAGCGCCGAGACATGGGGGACCCAGTACTTC. The whole variable domain, remainder taken from reference TRBV29-1 and TRBJ2-5, is SAVISQKPSRDICQRGTSLTIQCQVDSQVTMMFWYRQQPGQSLTLIATANQGSEATYESGFVIDKFPISRPNLTFSTLTVSNMSPEDSSIYLCSAETWGTQYFGPGTRLLVL.

Ten or more counts support this clonotype. The V call is TRBV29-1, the J call TRBJ1-5; D is unclear. The CDR3 extends over 13 amino acids. Germline V CDR1 and CDR2: SQVTM, ANQGSEA. Between the trimmed V and J ends, which lost 6 bases and 7 bases, there was a span of 16 bases. CDR3: CSVSSGIGQPQHF. CDR3 in DNA: TGCAGCGTCTCGAGTGGCATCGGGCAGCCCCAGCATTTT.

In its sample, this clonotype was seen once. As the CDR3 is not closed by the conserved phenylalanine or tryptophan, this likely results from a read error. The chain links TRBV20-1 to TRBJ2-7, with D perhaps TRBD1 or TRBD2 (7 bases each). This CDR3 spans 17 amino acids. V dropped 2 bases and J dropped 5 bases, with 25 bases sitting between them. From germline, CDR1 is DFQATT and CDR2 SNEGSKA (reference sequence). The DNA of the CDR3 is TGCAGTGCTAGATACGGTGCGGACCAGGGGGGGTGGGACGAGCAGTACATC. Amino acid sequence: CSARYGADQGGWDEQYI.

This chain links TRBV30 with TRBJ2-5, with TRBD1 matching 9 bases. The CDR3 is 15 residues long. Germline V gene lookup returns CDR1 GTSNPN and CDR2 SVGIG (reference sequence). Unmatched junction bases numbered 4, after V lost 0 bases and J lost 2 bases. The CDR3 here is CAWSVGTGRQETQYF. The CDR3 nucleotides read TGTGCCTGGAGTGTCGGGACAGGGCGTCAAGAGACCCAGTACTTC.

This clonotype came up a few times. The V gene is TRBV18, the J gene TRBJ2-7, with a possible D match to TRBD2 (6 bases). The CDR3 has 14 amino acids. Germline V gene data show CDR1 as KGHSH and CDR2 as LQKENI. V was cut by 2 bases and J by 0 bases, with 8 bases left in between. The CDR3 DNA is TGTGCCAGCTCACCAGGCGGGGCCTCCTACGAGCAGTACTTC. It translates to CASSPGGASYEQYF.

V usage is TRBV18 and J usage is TRBJ2-1; tentative D call: TRBD1 (7 bases). The germline CDR1 and CDR2 sequences are KGHSH and LQKENI. Trimming stripped 2 bases from V and 9 bases from J, with 20 bases between. The CDR3 loop spans 16 amino acids. The CDR3 sequence is CASSPTGQMRDGEQFF. Written as DNA, the CDR3 is TGTGCCAGCTCACCAACGGGACAGATGCGGGACGGTGAGCAGTTCTTC.

Concerning this clonotype itself: This may arise from a read error, as a much more abundant clone is one base away. This rearrangement joins TRBV5-1 to TRBJ2-7; TRBD2 aligns across 13 bases. After removal of 3 bases from V and 1 base from J, the junction contained 1 base not matched to a gene. Germline V lookup: CDR1 SGHRS, CDR2 YFSETQ. The CDR3 length is 15 residues. The CDR3 DNA is TGCGCCAGCAGCTGGGGACTAGCGGGATCCTACGAGCAGTACTTC. Protein sequence: CASSWGLAGSYEQYF.

This clonotype was seen only a few times. The chain recombines TRBV7-9 with TRBJ2-7, with 12 bases that match TRBD2. The CDR3 contains 17 residues. CDR1 is SEHNR, CDR2 FQNEAQ, per germline (reference sequence). The V and J ends lost 2 bases and 2 bases, in that order; junction bases with no gene match: 7. The CDR3 here is CASSLNGLAGTTYEQYF. CDR3 DNA sequence: TGTGCCAGCAGCTTAAACGGACTAGCGGGAACCACCTACGAGCAGTACTTC.

This chain connects TRBV7-9 to TRBJ2-5; perhaps TRBD2 as D (6 bases). The CDR3 covers 15 residues. V shed 4 bases and J shed 3 bases, with 15 bases lying between them. The germline CDR1 and CDR2 sequences are SEHNR and FQNEAQ (reference sequence). In DNA, the CDR3 is TGTGCCAGCAGCTCCCGGGACTTGGCGAAAGAGACCCAGTACTTC. It encodes CASSSRDLAKETQYF.

This chain connects TRBV12-3 or TRBV12-4 to TRBJ1-5; 10 bases line up with TRBD1. With 3 bases clipped from V and 1 base from J, the junction kept 15 bases outside the gene matches. The CDR3 is 20 amino acids. The CDR3 reads CASSFEPGQGPFWSNQPQHF. The CDR3 DNA reads as TGTGCCAGCAGTTTCGAACCGGGACAGGGGCCCTTTTGGAGCAATCAGCCCCAGCATTTT.

The chain is built from TRBV7-9 and TRBJ2-1; D call uncertain. V lost 3 bases and J 0 bases, leaving 6 bases between the germline ends. CDR1 is SEHNR, CDR2 FQNEAQ, per germline (reference sequence). CDR3 length: 14 residues. CDR3 loop: CASSFTSSYNEQFF. The DNA for the CDR3 is TGTGCCAGCAGCTTCACGAGCTCCTACAATGAGCAGTTCTTC.

This clonotype was detected many times. The chain joins TRBV20-1 to TRBJ2-6; D possibly corresponds to TRBD1 (6 bases). Germline CDR1 and CDR2: DFQATT and SNEGSKA (reference sequence). V was cut by 6 bases and J by 0 bases, with 18 bases left in between. This CDR3 comprises 17 residues. Here the CDR3 reads CSAETGYQISGANVLTF. For the CDR3, the DNA is TGCAGTGCCGAGACAGGCTATCAAATCTCTGGGGCCAACGTCCTGACTTTC.